A selection of T cell receptor beta chains follows, all from one sample in a study of regulatory T cells in long-lasting Graves disease. One entry per CDR3 protein, called by TCRdb with MiXCR from the multiplex PCR reads. The data contain roughly 610,000 distinct CDR3 sequences, 15% to 20% of them seen just once; the ten biggest clones take up around 12%. These same records also appear under a second study, on T cells in Graves' hyperthyroidism and ophthalmopathy.

The sample in question was peripheral blood mononuclear cells (PBMCs), obtained at new diagnosis, from a patient treated with antithyroid drugs. The origin of the receptors is a man between 18 and 35 years old with Graves disease. CDR3s include the opening cysteine and the closing phenylalanine or tryptophan. Each record gives: CDR3 length, V gene, J gene, CDR3 protein.

length: 15
V: TRBV28
J: TRBJ2-7
CDR3: CASGSPRGGVYEQYF

length: 14
V: TRBV20-1
J: TRBJ2-2
CDR3: CSAVAGGSTGELFF

length: 16
V: TRBV11-2
J: TRBJ2-7
CDR3: CASSLGFRGPSYEQYF

length: 19
V: TRBV20-1
J: TRBJ1-6
CDR3: CSARDAGGHSSSYNSPLHF

length: 11
V: TRBV20-1
J: TRBJ2-7
CDR3: CSASDFYEQYF

length: 12
V: TRBV20-1
J: TRBJ2-3
CDR3: CSASRVADTQYF

length: 13
V: TRBV20-1
J: TRBJ2-2
CDR3: CSAGGLLGGELFF

length: 18
V: TRBV9
J: TRBJ2-2
CDR3: CASSVETAHRGRVGELFF

length: 15
V: TRBV12-3/TRBV12-4
J: TRBJ1-2
CDR3: CASSRATGSNYGYTF

length: 15
V: TRBV15
J: TRBJ1-2
CDR3: CATSRSQMGSYGYTF

length: 14
V: TRBV7-2
J: TRBJ1-1
CDR3: CASRKQGGNTEAFF

length: 13
V: TRBV20-1
J: TRBJ2-5
CDR3: CSATSGRQETQYF

length: 13
V: TRBV20-1
J: TRBJ1-1
CDR3: CSATTPLNTEAFF

length: 16
V: TRBV5-5
J: TRBJ1-2
CDR3: CASSTSDSSFVYGYTF

length: 14
V: TRBV18
J: TRBJ1-5
CDR3: CASSPQQGEKPQHF

length: 15
V: TRBV5-4
J: TRBJ2-1
CDR3: CASSLPGLASNEQFF

length: 18
V: TRBV5-6
J: TRBJ2-1
CDR3: CASSLVRQRGGPHNEQFF

length: 17
V: TRBV5-1
J: TRBJ2-7
CDR3: CASSLVPGTGGGNEQYF

length: 17
V: TRBV5-5
J: TRBJ1-1
CDR3: CASSSTRDKLLNTEAFF

length: 15
V: TRBV19
J: TRBJ2-1
CDR3: CASRSTRLNYNEQFF

length: 17
V: TRBV20-1
J: TRBJ2-7
CDR3: CSARDMRGEIYSYEQYF

length: 13
V: TRBV2
J: TRBJ2-1
CDR3: CATLGRVLDEQFF

length: 17
V: TRBV6-5
J: TRBJ2-7
CDR3: CASSYSRASGRAAEQYF

length: 12
V: TRBV6-1
J: TRBJ1-2
CDR3: CASSPTQRYYTF

length: 15
V: TRBV2
J: TRBJ1-6
CDR3: CASRGSTGGNSPLHF

length: 13
V: TRBV7-9
J: TRBJ2-7
CDR3: CASSIGTALEQYF

length: 16
V: TRBV9
J: TRBJ2-1
CDR3: CASSILGAGGINEQFF

length: 14
V: TRBV30
J: TRBJ2-3
CDR3: CACDSGTSTDTQYF

length: 15
V: TRBV6-2/TRBV6-3
J: TRBJ2-1
CDR3: CASSYGASGNNEQFF

length: 12
V: TRBV2
J: TRBJ1-5
CDR3: CASGDRDQPQHF

length: 15
V: TRBV7-2
J: TRBJ1-1
CDR3: CASSLDGRGGTEAFF

length: 14
V: TRBV7-7
J: TRBJ2-7
CDR3: CASSPTQGAGEQYF

length: 15
V: TRBV7-7
J: TRBJ1-2
CDR3: CASSPRQASTYGYTF

length: 17
V: TRBV6-1
J: TRBJ2-3
CDR3: CASSEAIVNRGTDTQYF

length: 16
V: TRBV12-5
J: TRBJ2-7
CDR3: CASGLAPLAGVYEQYF

length: 13
V: TRBV20-1
J: TRBJ2-7
CDR3: CSARDPARGEQYF

length: 18
V: TRBV9
J: TRBJ2-1
CDR3: CASSVGGARISSYNEQFF

length: 15
V: TRBV11-1
J: TRBJ2-1
CDR3: CASSIPGVQHNEQFF

length: 13
V: TRBV11-1
J: TRBJ2-1
CDR3: CASSLVGTGPTFF

length: 14
V: TRBV10-3
J: TRBJ2-7
CDR3: CAISGGTVGYEQYF

length: 14
V: TRBV3-1
J: TRBJ2-1
CDR3: CASSHRGQNNEQFF

length: 13
V: TRBV7-9
J: TRBJ2-3
CDR3: CASSWTDPDTQYF

length: 14
V: TRBV2
J: TRBJ2-7
CDR3: CASSVRLRRDEQYF

length: 17
V: TRBV18
J: TRBJ1-3
CDR3: CASSPRGQGVSGNTIYF

length: 15
V: TRBV27
J: TRBJ2-3
CDR3: CASSWGAGRTDTQYF

length: 12
V: TRBV11-2
J: TRBJ1-1
CDR3: CASTRLDPSAFF

length: 13
V: TRBV5-1
J: TRBJ2-7
CDR3: CASSLTGSYEQYF

length: 17
V: TRBV27
J: TRBJ1-1
CDR3: CASSLGGGLGPNTEAFF

length: 16
V: TRBV6-1
J: TRBJ2-2
CDR3: CASRGMGQGATGELFF